The present T cell receptor (beta chain) was sequenced within a study of cytomegalovirus exposure and HLA in healthy donors. Losses at the gene ends were 6 bases for V and 0 bases for J; bases not matched to a gene: 1. The CDR3 is 16 amino acids. The germline V gene has CDR1 SNHLY and CDR2 FYNNEI. The PCR had 60 Vbeta and 13 Jbeta primers. TCRdb keeps only in-frame clones here, not all; method: immunoSEQ multiplex PCR. The table lists some 150,000 clones, around 75% of them singletons. Nominally healthy donors provided the samples, though records likely missed some immune exposures. V is TRBV2 and J is TRBJ2-2, with 13 bases lining up with TRBD2. The origin of this receptor is a woman aged 25 to 39 in good health and CMV-seronegative. Sequenced: PBMCs. The CDR3 DNA reads TGTGCCAGCAGGGGACTAGCGGGGACGAACACCGGGGAGCTGTTTTTT. It is translated as CASRGLAGTNTGELFF.